The sequence of this T cell receptor beta chain was determined in a study of cytomegalovirus exposure and HLA in healthy donors. Study-wide results and limits: In a later analysis, HLA-C alleles had the fewest associated TCRs, DRB1 alleles the most. Analysis performed later showed TCR beta chains linked to HLA being more clonally expanded than equally common others.

As concerns this clone: Its antigen is as yet unknown.

The PCR ran on 60 Vbeta and 13 Jbeta primers. Only in-frame clones appear in the TCRdb table, and some are missing; sequencing was by immunoSEQ multiplex PCR. This sample yields around 100,000 clones, of which roughly 73% are seen a single time; roughly 0.92% belongs to the top ten. In germline, CDR1 is WSHSY, CDR2 SAAADI. The CDR3 has 13 residues. V was pared by 6 bases and J by 3 bases, with 11 bases between. The chain has TRBV10-2 and TRBJ1-2; D may be TRBD1 (6 bases). Sequencing was performed on PBMCs. This clonotype originated in a woman aged 25 to 39 in good health and CMV-seronegative. The DNA for the CDR3 is TGCGCCAGCAGAGTGGCAGGGGACTATGGCTACACCTTC. This translates into CASRVAGDYGYTF.